These 31 T cell receptor beta chains were sequenced from one sample in a study of blood T cell repertoires in COVID-19. TCRdb's table, derived via immunoSEQ multiplex PCR, lists solely in-frame clones and lacks some. Altogether more than 100,000 clones are present, about four fifths being singletons, with the ten largest covering over 7.5%. Sequenced material: peripheral blood. The receptor set was obtained from an older woman with active or convalescent COVID-19.

The chain carries TRBV11-2 and TRBJ1-2; 8 bases are a match to TRBD1. Germline V gives CDR1 SGHAT, CDR2 FQNNGV. The CDR3 has 14 amino acids. V shed 2 bases, J shed 8 bases, and the junction held 7 bases outside the gene matches. The CDR3 bases are TGTGCCAGCAGCTTATCAGGGGGCATGCAGGGCTACACCTTC. This gives the protein CASSLSGGMQGYTF.

This chain uses TRBV27 with TRBJ2-3; 8 nucleotides line up with TRBD1. Losses at the gene ends were 5 bases for V and 3 bases for J; bases not matched to a gene: 4. Germline CDR1 reads MNHEY; CDR2 reads SMNVEV (reference sequence). The length of the CDR3 is 14 residues. As DNA, the CDR3 is TGTGCCAGCAGTGACAGGGGAAAGACAGATACGCAGTATTTT. Residues: CASSDRGKTDTQYF.

The rearrangement uses TRBV5-6 and TRBJ2-1; TRBD2 matches 9 bases. Per the germline V gene, CDR1 is SGHDT and CDR2 is YYEEEE. The CDR3 extends over 17 amino acids. With V trimmed by 5 bases and J by 2 bases, 11 bases remained unmatched. CDR3 nucleotides: TGTGCCAGCAGTTTCCTTAGCGGGGGTGGGACCTACAATGAGCAGTTCTTC. Translation: CASSFLSGGGTYNEQFF.

J is TRBJ2-7 and V is TRBV7-6; D may be TRBD1 (6 bases). Trimming removed 2 bases at V and 2 bases at J, with 10 bases between. Germline V gives CDR1 SGHVS, CDR2 FNYEAQ. The CDR3 loop spans 14 amino acids. CDR3 coding DNA: TGTGCCAGCAGCTTACAAGGACAGACCTACGAGCAGTACTTC. Its translation is CASSLQGQTYEQYF.

The chain combines TRBV6-6 with TRBJ1-6, with 9 bases fitting TRBD1. CDR3 length: 13 amino acids. The ends lost 6 bases at V and 9 bases at J; junction bases unmatched: 3. The germline CDR1 and CDR2 sequences are MNHNY and SVGAGI (reference sequence). The CDR3 sequence is CASSLDRGSPLHF. The CDR3 DNA reads TGTGCCAGCAGCTTGGACAGGGGTTCACCCCTCCACTTT.

The rearrangement joins TRBV23-1 to TRBJ1-5; 7 bases are a match to TRBD1. TRBV23-1 is identified as an open reading frame with a role that is uncertain. J gave up 0 bases and V 7 bases, and 9 bases lay outside the gene matches. The CDR3 sequence is 16 residues long. The DNA of the CDR3 is TGCGCCAGCAAATCCCGGGACAGAGCTAGCAATCAGCCCCAGCATTTT. Translation gives CASKSRDRASNQPQHF.

The chain is built from TRBV9 and TRBJ2-5, with a possible D match to TRBD1 (6 bases). Trimming shortened V by 3 bases and J by 1 base, and 13 bases separated the two germline ends. The germline CDR1 and CDR2 sequences are SGDLS and YYNGEE. The CDR3 totals 15 residues. CDR3 nucleotide sequence: TGTGCCAGCAGCGCAAACCCGGACAGCCAAGAGACCCAGTACTTC. Translation gives CASSANPDSQETQYF. The variable domain in full, completed from reference TRBV9 and TRBJ2-5, reads DSGVTQTPKHLITATGQRVTLRCSPRSGDLSVYWYQQSLDQGLQFLIQYYNGEERAKGNILERFSAQQFPDLHSELNLSSLELGDSALYFCASSANPDSQETQYFGPGTRLLVL.

About this clone itself: Additional DNA sequences in this sample encode the identical CDR3. The rearrangement joins TRBV6-1 to TRBJ1-4; maybe TRBD1 (6 bases). The CDR3 covers 14 residues. CDR1 and CDR2 (germline): MNHNS, SASEGT. The V end lost 3 bases, the J end lost 7 bases, and 12 bases lay between the germline ends. The CDR3 DNA follows: TGTGCCAGCAGTGAGAATAGGGGGAGTGAAAAACTGTTTTTT. Translated: CASSENRGSEKLFF.

This chain joins TRBV5-1 and TRBJ2-1; 7 bases fit TRBD2. The CDR3 is 14 residues long. Germline assignment: CDR1 SGHRS and CDR2 YFSETQ. The junction had 10 bases not matched to a gene; V was cut back by 4 bases and J by 9 bases. The CDR3: CASSVEKRGGEQFF. Here the CDR3 DNA reads TGCGCCAGCAGCGTGGAAAAGCGGGGTGGTGAGCAGTTCTTC.

The chain is built from TRBV29-1 and TRBJ1-2, with a possible D match to TRBD1 (5 bases). There are 13 residues in the CDR3. The germline V and J ends were trimmed by 0 bases and 4 bases, with 9 bases remaining between them. Germline V lookup: CDR1 SQVTM, CDR2 ANQGSEA. The CDR3 DNA reads TGCAGCGTTGAAGACCGGGGGGGCTATGGCTACACCTTC. Translation gives CSVEDRGGYGYTF.

The chain is built from TRBV19 and TRBJ1-1; D ambiguous. The CDR3 spans 15 residues. The V gene lost 1 base and the J gene lost 11 bases, with 20 bases spanning the gap. Germline loops: CDR1 LNHDA, CDR2 SQIVND (reference sequence). CDR3 sequence: CASSIASTSFSSAFF. In DNA, the CDR3 is TGTGCCAGTAGTATAGCGAGCACCTCCTTCTCTTCGGCTTTCTTT.

V is TRBV6-5 and J is TRBJ2-7; 9 nucleotides align to TRBD1. Germline V gene lookup returns CDR1 MNHEY and CDR2 SVGAGI. The CDR3 spans 14 residues. J was trimmed by 3 bases and V by 2 bases; bases with no gene match: 2. CDR3 DNA: TGTGCCAGCAGTTACGAGGACAGGGGCTACGAGCAGTACTTC. This translates into CASSYEDRGYEQYF.

The V call is TRBV14, the J call TRBJ2-3; 9 bases line up with TRBD2. Germline V gene lookup returns CDR1 SGHDN and CDR2 FVKESK. The CDR3 extends over 16 amino acids. Trimming at V came to 5 bases and at J to 5 bases, leaving 11 bases not matched to a gene. CDR3 residues: CASSALAGVDEDTQYF. DNA for the CDR3: TGTGCCAGCAGCGCATTAGCGGGGGTTGACGAAGATACGCAGTATTTT.

V is TRBV6-2 or TRBV6-3 and J is TRBJ2-5; a weak D match, TRBD1 (5 bases). The CDR3 spans 13 residues. V lost 2 bases and J lost 4, with 8 bases in between. The V gene's germline CDR1 is MNHEY and CDR2 SVGEGT. As DNA, the CDR3 is TGTGCCAGCAGTTACCAGGGAAGAGAGACCCAGTACTTC. It yields the protein CASSYQGRETQYF.

V and J are TRBV4-1 and TRBJ2-1; D is possibly TRBD2 (6 bases). The germline gives CDR1 MGHRA, CDR2 YSYEKL. This CDR3 is 17 amino acids long. The germline V and J ends were trimmed by 4 bases and 5 bases, with 21 bases remaining between them. The CDR3 protein is CASSPDFGTPLNNEQFF. The DNA for the CDR3 is TGCGCCAGCAGCCCCGACTTCGGGACTCCCTTGAACAATGAGCAGTTCTTC.

In this sample, this clone turned up once. The J gene is TRBJ2-1, the V gene TRBV13, with D hard to call. CDR3 length equals 13 residues. Per germline, CDR1 PRHDT and CDR2 FYEKMQ (reference sequence). Trimming pared 5 bases from V and 8 bases from J, leaving 13 bases between. The CDR3, as DNA: TGTGCCAGCAGCCACCGGGTCCGGGATGAGCAGTTCTTC. Protein product: CASSHRVRDEQFF.

This clone was detected only a few times. The same CDR3 can be traced to other DNA sequences in this sample. The V and J genes are TRBV15 and TRBJ1-1; D is undetermined. Germline V lookup: CDR1 LNHNV, CDR2 YYDKDF (reference sequence). The V and J ends lost 0 bases and 6 bases respectively, with 8 bases between them. The CDR3 sequence is 13 residues long. In DNA, the CDR3 is TGTGCCACCAGCAGAGATAGGAGGGCTGAAGCTTTCTTT. It yields the protein CATSRDRRAEAFF.

The chain recombines TRBV5-1 with TRBJ2-1, with D tentatively TRBD1 (6 bases). Per the germline V gene, CDR1 is SGHRS and CDR2 is YFSETQ. Trimming removed 4 bases from V and 3 bases from J, with 17 bases in between. This CDR3 contains 16 residues. Here the CDR3 DNA reads TGCGCCAGCAGCCCCCCGGGACAAAAAATCTACAATGAGCAGTTCTTC. It codes for CASSPPGQKIYNEQFF.

V usage is TRBV9 and J usage is TRBJ2-7; 8 bases agree with TRBD1. The V and J ends lost 0 bases and 7 bases, in that order; junction bases with no gene match: 9. The germline V gene encodes CDR1 SGDLS and CDR2 YYNGEE. This CDR3 contains 15 residues. This CDR3 reads CASSVAVGQGREQYF. Written as DNA, the CDR3 is TGTGCCAGCAGCGTAGCCGTAGGACAGGGACGGGAGCAGTACTTC.

This clone was detected once. The CDR3 DNA is TGTGCCACCAGCAGAGATATGGGACTAGCGGTCACAGATACGCAGTATTTT. Translating gives CATSRDMGLAVTDTQYF. This chain uses TRBV15 with TRBJ2-3; TRBD2 aligns across 11 bases. Germline assignment: CDR1 LNHNV and CDR2 YYDKDF (reference sequence). V shed 0 bases, J shed 2 bases, and the junction held 4 bases outside the gene matches. CDR3 length: 17 residues.

The chain combines TRBV4-1 with TRBJ1-1, with 9 bases matching TRBD1. CDR1 is MGHRA, CDR2 YSYEKL, per germline. The CDR3 extends over 18 amino acids. V dropped 5 bases and J dropped 1; count of bases not matched to a gene: 14. The CDR3 nucleotides read TGCGCCAGCAGCGGGAGCTCCGCACAGGGGGCATCGAACACTGAAGCTTTCTTT. Translating it yields CASSGSSAQGASNTEAFF.

The chain is built from TRBV19 and TRBJ2-3, with 8 bases that match TRBD1. The CDR3 spans 15 residues. The V and J ends lost 6 bases and 3 bases, in that order; junction bases with no gene match: 8. Germline V gene lookup returns CDR1 LNHDA and CDR2 SQIVND (reference sequence). The CDR3 here is CASRRQGFGTDTQYF. The CDR3 coding sequence is TGTGCCAGTAGAAGACAGGGGTTCGGGACAGATACGCAGTATTTT.

The J gene is TRBJ1-6, the V gene TRBV18, with D possibly TRBD1 on 6 matching bases. The CDR3 has 16 residues. Germline V CDR1 and CDR2: KGHSH, LQKENI. V lost 0 bases and J lost 9, with 15 bases in between. CDR3 amino acids: CASSPPSGQGGSPLHF. As DNA, the CDR3 is TGTGCCAGCTCACCACCTTCGGGTCAAGGGGGTTCACCCCTCCACTTT.

The chain combines TRBV5-4 with TRBJ2-1; 11 bases line up with TRBD2. The CDR3 loop spans 15 amino acids. The V and J ends lost 2 bases and 5 bases, in that order; junction bases with no gene match: 3. The germline gives CDR1 SGHNT, CDR2 YYREEE (reference sequence). The CDR3 DNA is TGTGCCAGCAGCTTTAGCGGGGGGGCCCACAATGAGCAGTTCTTC. Translated: CASSFSGGAHNEQFF.

The chain carries TRBV5-5 and TRBJ2-3; D perhaps matches TRBD2 (6 bases). Trimming cost V 4 bases and J 6 bases, with 24 bases left between them. Looked up from germline, CDR1 is SGHKS and CDR2 is YYEKEE (reference sequence). This CDR3 is built from 17 residues. In DNA, the CDR3 is TGTGCCAGCAGCCCCCGGGGGTCTACCGAACTCGCGGATACGCAGTATTTT. Translating it yields CASSPRGSTELADTQYF.

The J gene is TRBJ2-5, the V gene TRBV7-2; 9 bases align to TRBD2. The CDR3 covers 14 residues. V dropped 0 bases and J dropped 6; count of bases not matched to a gene: 2. The germline gives CDR1 SGHTA, CDR2 FQGNSA. For the CDR3, the DNA is TGTGCCAGCAGCTTAGCGGCTAGCGGGAAGACCCAGTACTTC. This sequence encodes CASSLAASGKTQYF.

The J gene is TRBJ1-2, the V gene TRBV9; 8 nucleotides line up with TRBD1. The germline CDR1 and CDR2 sequences are SGDLS and YYNGEE. J was trimmed by 1 base and V by 0 bases; bases with no gene match: 11. This CDR3 contains 18 residues. As DNA, the CDR3 is TGTGCCAGCAGCGTAGGAGAAGGACAGGGCCGAAGTAACTATGGCTACACCTTC. This gives the protein CASSVGEGQGRSNYGYTF.

This clone was detected once. The chain combines TRBV6-5 with TRBJ1-2; 7 nucleotides agree with TRBD1. The V gene's germline CDR1 is MNHEY and CDR2 SVGAGI. V gave up 6 bases and J gave up 1 base; unmatched junction bases: 5. The CDR3 runs 14 residues. For the CDR3, the DNA is TGTGCCAGCAGCCTCGACAGGGTTAACTATGGCTACACCTTC. This codes for CASSLDRVNYGYTF.

The CDR3 is CASSSGLAGVHEQFF. In nucleotides, the CDR3 is TGTGCCAGCAGCTCTGGACTAGCGGGAGTTCATGAGCAGTTCTTC. The rearrangement links TRBV7-2 to TRBJ2-1, with 13 bases that match TRBD2. Germline CDR1 reads SGHTA; CDR2 reads FQGNSA. V was clipped by 4 bases and J by 8 bases; unmatched bases: 5. This CDR3 spans 15 amino acids.

This chain joins TRBV5-1 and TRBJ2-7, with TRBD1 as a possible D gene (6 bases). Looked up from germline, CDR1 is SGHRS and CDR2 is YFSETQ. V shed 4 bases and J shed 5 bases, with 19 bases lying between them. This CDR3 comprises 15 residues. CDR3 in amino acids: CASSPDGGSLNEQYF. CDR3 DNA: TGCGCCAGCAGCCCCGATGGGGGCAGCTTAAACGAGCAGTACTTC.

The V call is TRBV28, the J call TRBJ2-7; TRBD2 agrees at 7 bases. V lost 8 bases and J lost 5; bases outside the gene matches: 12. Germline V gene lookup returns CDR1 MDHEN and CDR2 SYDVKM. The CDR3 totals 14 residues. DNA of the CDR3: TGTGCCAGCTCTAGTTTACGGGAGGTCCACGAGCAGTACTTC. This translates into CASSSLREVHEQYF.